These 22 T cell receptor beta chains were all obtained from the same sample, sequenced in a study of blood T cell repertoires in COVID-19. Produced via immunoSEQ multiplex PCR; TCRdb's table is partial and in-frame only. The data show some 300,000 clones, with approximately 88% seen just once and 5.5% to 7% held by the top ten. Sequences were obtained from peripheral blood. These receptors all stem from a woman in her thirties who had recovered from COVID-19.

The rearrangement joins TRBV25-1 to TRBJ2-7; 7 bases fit TRBD2. Unmatched junction bases numbered 12, after V lost 3 bases and J lost 7 bases. This CDR3 has 15 residues. Germline V gene lookup returns CDR1 MGHDK and CDR2 SYGVNS. The DNA for the CDR3 is TGTGCCAGCAGTGATCAGAGCGGGGCCACGGGAGAGCAGTACTTC. Its protein product is CASSDQSGATGEQYF.

The CDR3 region has the DNA TGTGCCAGCAGCATAGGACAGGTTGCCTACGAGCAGTACTTC. Its protein product is CASSIGQVAYEQYF. The V and J genes are TRBV9 and TRBJ2-7, with 7 bases that match TRBD1. Germline V gene lookup returns CDR1 SGDLS and CDR2 YYNGEE. Germline trimming cut 4 bases from V and 2 bases from J; bases unmatched to any gene: 6. The CDR3 is made up of 14 amino acids.

The J gene is TRBJ2-3, the V gene TRBV5-6; tentative D call: TRBD2 (7 bases). Trimming pared 5 bases from V and 1 base from J, leaving 11 bases between. Per the germline V gene, CDR1 is SGHDT and CDR2 is YYEEEE. The CDR3 contains 14 residues. CDR3 residues: CASRGGGGTDTQYF. CDR3 sequence (DNA): TGTGCCAGCAGAGGCGGGGGCGGCACAGATACGCAGTATTTT.

The V call is TRBV18, the J call TRBJ2-7, with D possibly TRBD1 on 6 matching bases. The CDR3 consists of 13 residues. Trimming removed 3 bases at V and 6 bases at J, with 12 bases between. The germline CDR1 and CDR2 sequences are KGHSH and LQKENI. CDR3 in DNA: TGTGCCAGCTCACCCGGGACACCTATCGAGCAGTACTTC. It codes for CASSPGTPIEQYF.

J is TRBJ2-7 and V is TRBV7-2, with a possible D match to TRBD2 (5 bases). The V end lost 5 bases, the J end lost 2 bases, and 13 bases lay between the germline ends. Germline V gives CDR1 SGHTA, CDR2 FQGNSA. The CDR3 loop spans 14 amino acids. This CDR3 is CASSPGSAPYEQYF. CDR3 in DNA: TGTGCCAGCAGCCCGGGATCCGCTCCCTACGAGCAGTACTTC.

V gene TRBV5-1 combines with J gene TRBJ1-1; perhaps TRBD1 as D (6 bases). CDR3 length: 16 residues. Looked up from germline, CDR1 is SGHRS and CDR2 is YFSETQ. V lost 3 bases, J lost 0 bases, and 15 bases lay in between. CDR3 loop: CASSSGGGIMNTEAFF. In DNA, the CDR3 is TGCGCCAGCAGCTCGGGGGGCGGCATTATGAACACTGAAGCTTTCTTT.

This clone is a singleton in its sample. V gene TRBV5-1 combines with J gene TRBJ2-5; TRBD2 matches at 14 bases. Germline assignment: CDR1 SGHRS and CDR2 YFSETQ. Unmatched junction bases numbered 4, after V lost 4 bases and J lost 2 bases. This CDR3 spans 16 amino acids. The DNA for the CDR3 is TGCGCCAGCAGCCCCCGGACTAGCGGGGGGCAAGAGACCCAGTACTTC. Translation: CASSPRTSGGQETQYF.

This rearrangement joins TRBV15 to TRBJ2-4; the D gene is possibly TRBD1 (5 bases). The V and J ends lost 4 bases and 15 bases respectively, with 19 bases between them. CDR1 and CDR2 from the germline V gene are LNHNV and YYDKDF (reference sequence). The CDR3 runs 13 residues. CDR3 DNA: TGTGCCACCAGCACCCGAACCGGACACTCCGGGTACTTC. It translates to CATSTRTGHSGYF.

The chain joins TRBV28 to TRBJ1-5, with D maybe TRBD1 (6 bases). This CDR3 spans 14 amino acids. Looked up from germline, CDR1 is MDHEN and CDR2 is SYDVKM. Deletions cut 7 bases from V and 5 bases from J, with 15 bases between. The CDR3 bases are TGTGCCAGCAACAGGGTGAGTGGGGATCAGCCCCAGCATTTT. Its translation is CASNRVSGDQPQHF.

The count of this clone is one. The chain joins TRBV15 to TRBJ1-1, with D hard to call. CDR1 LNHNV and CDR2 YYDKDF come from the germline V gene (reference sequence). V shed 5 bases and J shed 5 bases, with 18 bases lying between them. The CDR3 is made up of 15 amino acids. CDR3 loop: CATSGPRTEGTEAFF. The DNA of the CDR3 is TGTGCCACCAGCGGACCCCGGACGGAGGGTACTGAAGCTTTCTTT.

The chain carries TRBV29-1 and TRBJ2-6, with TRBD1 matching over 8 bases. The CDR3 spans 17 residues. The V gene's germline CDR1 is SQVTM and CDR2 ANQGSEA. V shed 4 bases, J shed 0 bases, and the junction held 8 bases outside the gene matches. This CDR3 reads CSVVWAGGFSGANVLTF. CDR3 nucleotides: TGCAGCGTTGTGTGGGCAGGGGGCTTCTCTGGGGCCAACGTCCTGACTTTC.

The gene calls are TRBV18 and TRBJ2-5; possible D gene TRBD1, 5 bases. The germline V and J ends were trimmed by 1 base and 3 bases, with 12 bases remaining between them. Looked up from germline, CDR1 is KGHSH and CDR2 is LQKENI. CDR3 size: 15 residues. CDR3 sequence: CASSPLGREEETQYF. For the CDR3, the DNA is TGTGCCAGCTCACCACTTGGCAGGGAAGAAGAGACCCAGTACTTC.

Only a few counts were recorded for this clone. J is TRBJ1-6 and V is TRBV11-2; D gene uncertain. V was trimmed by 5 bases and J by 14 bases, leaving 16 bases between them. Germline V CDR1 and CDR2: SGHAT, FQNNGV. The CDR3 loop spans 13 amino acids. CDR3 bases: TGTGCCAGCAGCCGTGCAGGTTCCGGCACCCTCCACTTT. Encoded protein: CASSRAGSGTLHF.

This clone was picked up many times. The genes are TRBV7-3 and TRBJ2-5; perhaps TRBD1 as D (6 bases). V lost 0 bases to trimming and J lost 3 bases, with 11 bases between them. CDR1 is SGHTA and CDR2 is FQGTGA in the germline V gene. CDR3 length equals 15 residues. The CDR3 reads CASSLTGGIEETQYF. The CDR3 bases are TGTGCCAGCAGCTTAACAGGGGGTATCGAAGAGACCCAGTACTTC. The entire variable domain, with the rest obtained from reference TRBV7-3 and TRBJ2-5, is as follows: GAGVSQTPSNKVTEKGKYVELRCDPISGHTALYWYRQSLGQGPEFLIYFQGTGAADDSGLPNDRFFAVRPEGSVSTLKIQRTERGDSAVYLCASSLTGGIEETQYFGPGTRLLVL.

This chain joins TRBV28 and TRBJ2-2, with 7 positions matching TRBD1. Germline-derived CDR1 and CDR2 are MDHEN and SYDVKM. Trimming cost V 5 bases and J 4 bases; bases outside gene matches: 13. This CDR3 is 17 amino acids long. The CDR3: CASSPGLGGWGTGELFF. The CDR3 DNA sequence: TGTGCCAGCAGTCCCGGGTTAGGGGGCTGGGGCACCGGGGAGCTGTTTTTT.

The chain is built from TRBV19 and TRBJ2-7, with TRBD2 matching over 8 bases. This CDR3 is built from 17 residues. V dropped 5 bases and J dropped 2; count of bases not matched to a gene: 14. CDR1 is LNHDA, CDR2 SQIVND, per germline (reference sequence). The CDR3 nucleotides read TGTGCCAGTAGTCTGACCCTGGACGGGGGGGTCCCCTACGAGCAGTACTTC. The encoded protein is CASSLTLDGGVPYEQYF.

This chain links TRBV28 with TRBJ2-5, with D perhaps matching TRBD2 (7 bases). The V gene's germline CDR1 is MDHEN and CDR2 SYDVKM. The germline V and J ends were trimmed by 9 bases and 4 bases, with 21 bases remaining between them. The CDR3 extends over 15 amino acids. The CDR3 sequence: CASSPRGAPAETQYF. CDR3 nucleotide sequence: TGTGCCAGTAGTCCCCGGGGGGCCCCCGCAGAGACCCAGTACTTC.

The rearrangement links TRBV6-5 to TRBJ1-1, with unresolved D. Trimming removed 0 bases at V and 0 bases at J, with 5 bases between. Germline V gene data show CDR1 as MNHEY and CDR2 as SVGAGI. CDR3 length equals 14 residues. CDR3 nucleotides: TGTGCCAGCAGTTACTCGGCCGTGAACACTGAAGCTTTCTTT. It codes for CASSYSAVNTEAFF.

The chain carries TRBV12-3 or TRBV12-4 and TRBJ1-2; D might be TRBD1 (5 bases). V was trimmed by 10 bases and J by 8 bases, leaving 17 bases between them. The CDR3 loop spans 12 amino acids. CDR3 DNA: TGTGCCAACTGGGTCCACAGGCACGGCTACACCTTC. Translation: CANWVHRHGYTF.

The chain has TRBV19 and TRBJ1-4; D gene uncertain. The CDR3 contains 14 residues. Germline V gives CDR1 LNHDA, CDR2 SQIVND (reference sequence). The V gene lost 5 bases and the J gene lost 1 base, with 8 bases spanning the gap. In DNA, the CDR3 is TGTGCCAGTAGTGGCCGGGGAACTAATGAAAAACTGTTTTTT. Protein product: CASSGRGTNEKLFF.

The chain is built from TRBV27 and TRBJ2-3; weak D call: TRBD2 (6 bases). Germline CDR1 and CDR2: MNHEY and SMNVEV (reference sequence). The V end was cut by 7 bases, the J end by 2 bases, with 10 bases between. The CDR3 is made up of 13 amino acids. The CDR3 loop is CASIGGNTDTQYF. CDR3 sequence (DNA): TGTGCCAGCATCGGCGGGAACACAGATACGCAGTATTTT.

This rearrangement joins TRBV7-3 to TRBJ1-6; 8 nucleotides match TRBD1. V dropped 0 bases and J dropped 10; count of bases not matched to a gene: 5. In germline, CDR1 is SGHTA, CDR2 FQGTGA. The CDR3 length is 15 residues. The CDR3 sequence is CASSLTQGADSPLHF. CDR3 in DNA: TGTGCCAGCAGCTTAACCCAGGGGGCTGACTCACCCCTCCACTTT.